This entry lists 2 T cell receptor beta chains sequenced from one sample in a study of CD8 T cells in Susac syndrome. An amount of RNA that ranged from roughly 0.45 to 1 ug was reverse transcribed with random hexamers. TCRdb re-called the immunoSEQ multiplex PCR reads through MiXCR, storing one row per CDR3 protein. The sample consists of some 180,000 distinct CDR3 sequences, about 94% of them appearing once. Sequencing used CD4+ T cells from PBMCs. The receptors derive from a human donor with Susac syndrome.

This chain links TRBV6-5 with TRBJ1-5, with 11 bases fitting TRBD1. The V and J ends lost 6 bases and 6 bases, in that order; junction bases with no gene match: 7. In germline, CDR1 is MNHEY, CDR2 SVGAGI. This CDR3 spans 15 amino acids. CDR3 amino acids: CASSRTGGAGQPQHF. The DNA of the CDR3 is TGTGCCAGCAGCCGGACAGGGGGCGCGGGTCAGCCCCAGCATTTT.

The sample holds a few counts of this clonotype. The chain uses TRBV11-2 and TRBJ2-7, with unresolved D. Looked up from germline, CDR1 is SGHAT and CDR2 is FQNNGV. V dropped 5 bases and J dropped 1 base, with 6 bases sitting between them. The CDR3 spans 12 residues. The CDR3 loop is CASSPPSYEQYF. In DNA form, the CDR3 reads TGTGCCAGCAGCCCCCCATCCTACGAGCAGTACTTC.